Reported below is one TCR beta chain. The antigen is unknown. This CDR3 spans 13 amino acids. V lost 5 bases to trimming and J lost 8 bases, with 15 bases between them. Germline V gives CDR1 SGHTA, CDR2 FQGNSA. This record belongs to a study of memory CD4+ T cells and cytomegalovirus serostatus. On the study more broadly: Donors were healthy Belgian adults, under 10 CMV seropositive and approximately 23 seronegative.

Whole-study results and caveats: A US-trained random forest predicted CMV serostatus with median AUC roughly 0.91.

Single viable CD3+CD4+CD8-CD45RO+ cells were sorted as the memory CD4+ T cells. Using immunoSEQ multiplex PCR, the repertoire was profiled, and TCRdb retains in-frame clones only, with some absent. Of around 99,000 clones listed, 80% are singletons. The TCR sequence derives from an adult in good health and CMV-seropositive. The chain uses TRBV7-2 and TRBJ1-1; maybe TRBD1 (5 bases). Sample: memory CD4+ T cells from blood. CDR3: CASSPFGTPEAFF. CDR3 sequence (DNA): TGTGCCAGCAGCCCGTTCGGGACGCCCGAAGCTTTCTTT.